This T cell receptor (beta chain) was documented in a study of blood T cell repertoires in COVID-19. Study as a whole: Collection of acute and convalescent COVID-19 samples took place in the United States, Italy and Spain. T cells, B-cell-depleted T cells, or PBMCs supplied cDNA or gDNA.

While infection was still active, Seattle patients were enrolled and then followed longitudinally. As handled by the study authors: Amplification of reference gene primers provided the estimated nucleated cell counts. Assay: immunoSEQ multiplex PCR; the TCRdb copy retains only in-frame clones and omits some. That table supplies the V and J calls and clone size; D and trimming were determined from the DNA. The sample includes roughly 150,000 clones, around 85% seen only once; the top ten take approximately 7.6%. This CDR3 spans 15 amino acids. Germline V gene data show CDR1 as SGHRS and CDR2 as YFSETQ. V was clipped by 2 bases and J by 0 bases, with 11 bases between them.

This sequence originates from a woman of 80 years or more with COVID-19, enrolled during active disease. The sequenced sample consisted of peripheral blood. The chain is built from TRBV5-1 and TRBJ1-1, with D perhaps TRBD1 (6 bases). CDR3 amino acids: CASSLRGGLNTEAFF. CDR3 sequence (DNA): TGCGCCAGCAGCTTAAGGGGGGGCCTGAACACTGAAGCTTTCTTT.